Sequencing of this T cell receptor beta chain was carried out in a study of cytomegalovirus exposure and HLA in healthy donors. Study-wide background: Counted in an early data release were approximately 85 million unique TCRs from HLA-typed donors. Study-wide results and caveats: Most TCRs appeared rarely, but some public TCRs recurred in many donors.

Vbeta (60) and Jbeta (13) primers were used in the PCR. The repertoire was sequenced with immunoSEQ multiplex PCR; TCRdb's copy has only in-frame clones and lacks some. The sample consists of about 160,000 clones, around 80% of them appearing once. Germline V CDR1 and CDR2: KGHSH, LQKENI. CDR3 length equals 14 residues. The V end was cut by 3 bases, the J end by 6 bases, with 14 bases between. Concerning this clone: Its antigen is unidentified.

This chain uses TRBV18 with TRBJ1-1; D possibly corresponds to TRBD1 (5 bases). The source of this sequence is a woman aged 50 to 65 in good health and CMV-seropositive. Input material: PBMCs. The CDR3 DNA reads TGTGCCAGCTCACCTCAGGGCGGTAGGGCTGAAGCTTTCTTT. Translation gives CASSPQGGRAEAFF.